This T cell receptor (beta chain) was sequenced for a study of cytomegalovirus exposure and HLA in healthy donors. This clone showed up just a few times. The PCR ran on 60 Vbeta and 13 Jbeta primers. Some clones are missing from TCRdb's copy, which holds only in-frame ones; the method was immunoSEQ multiplex PCR. This sample yields roughly 160,000 clones, of which roughly 89% are seen a single time; 0.7% to 1% belongs to the top ten. Trimming took off 4 bases at V and 0 bases at J, with 14 bases between the two ends. This CDR3 is built from 17 residues. Germline CDR1 and CDR2: SGHDT and YYEEEE. The chain joins TRBV5-6 to TRBJ2-6, with TRBD1 as a possible D gene (6 bases). Sequencing input: PBMCs. This TCR was recovered from a woman in her 30s in good health and CMV-seronegative. The CDR3 sequence is CASSRDTHYSGANVLTF. CDR3 in DNA: TGTGCCAGCAGCCGGGACACTCACTACTCTGGGGCCAACGTCCTGACTTTC.